Listed below are T cell receptor beta chains from one sample, sequenced in a study of cytomegalovirus exposure and HLA in healthy donors. The method was immunoSEQ multiplex PCR; TCRdb's version includes in-frame clones alone and lacks a portion of them. The profile shows more than 90,000 clones, less than 85% of them singletons. Sample: PBMCs. The receptors were gathered from a man aged 45-60 years in good health and CMV-seropositive. CDR3s include the opening cysteine and the closing phenylalanine or tryptophan.

v_call: TRBV7-9
cdr3_length: 19
cdr3_aa: CASSPGTRSAQGIVHEQFF

v_call: TRBV10-3
cdr3_length: 15
cdr3_aa: CAISEGGTAQETQYF

v_call: TRBV4-1
cdr3_length: 14
cdr3_aa: CASSAAGAYNEQFF

v_call: TRBV5-4
cdr3_length: 11
cdr3_aa: CASSPGGEQYF

v_call: TRBV7-9
cdr3_length: 18
cdr3_aa: CASSLGLAGITSTDTQYF

v_call: TRBV7-9
cdr3_length: 14
cdr3_aa: CASSTGQGYNEQFF

v_call: TRBV10-2
cdr3_length: 17
cdr3_aa: CASSEPLPFSSTDTQYF

v_call: TRBV19
cdr3_length: 13
cdr3_aa: CASSPTGSYGYTF

v_call: TRBV5-6
cdr3_length: 13
cdr3_aa: CASSQGAGPAQHF

v_call: TRBV10-1
cdr3_length: 13
cdr3_aa: CAVREPLTGEQFF

v_call: TRBV7-9
cdr3_length: 13
cdr3_aa: CASSPTSTGELFF

v_call: TRBV7-7
cdr3_length: 14
cdr3_aa: CASSLRDRDETQYF

v_call: TRBV6-5
cdr3_length: 14
cdr3_aa: CASSYRDRSHEQYF

v_call: TRBV2
cdr3_length: 16
cdr3_aa: CASSPPGGLAKNIQYF

v_call: TRBV5-4
cdr3_length: 15
cdr3_aa: CASSLAMKTSYEQYF

v_call: TRBV5-5
cdr3_length: 15
cdr3_aa: CASSLQRGLTYEQYF

v_call: TRBV7-9
cdr3_length: 16
cdr3_aa: CASSLVTSGGAREQYF

v_call: TRBV6-1
cdr3_length: 13
cdr3_aa: CASSELVGGELFF

v_call: TRBV11-2
cdr3_length: 10
cdr3_aa: CASSPRELLF

v_call: TRBV4-1
cdr3_length: 16
cdr3_aa: CASSPLASPSNQPQHF

v_call: TRBV27
cdr3_length: 14
cdr3_aa: CASSLLTLTDTRYF

v_call: TRBV19
cdr3_length: 13
cdr3_aa: CASSDPGRGGYTF

v_call: TRBV5-1
cdr3_length: 14
cdr3_aa: CASSTGGGNNEQFF

v_call: TRBV7-9
cdr3_length: 12
cdr3_aa: CASSLTGNEQFF

v_call: TRBV27
cdr3_length: 14
cdr3_aa: CASSPLGQNYGYTF

v_call: TRBV7-9
cdr3_length: 13
cdr3_aa: CASSSSGGGFLHF

v_call: TRBV18
cdr3_length: 14
cdr3_aa: CASSREYNVNTIYF

v_call: TRBV5-8
cdr3_length: 14
cdr3_aa: CASSLAGYNQPQHF

v_call: TRBV11-2
cdr3_length: 17
cdr3_aa: CASSVSDPLGDTGELFF

v_call: TRBV15
cdr3_length: 15
cdr3_aa: CATSREGTALYGYTF

v_call: TRBV7-9
cdr3_length: 15
cdr3_aa: CASSPGQGGFPEAFF

v_call: TRBV4-1
cdr3_length: 16
cdr3_aa: CASSQVGSGGAREQFF

v_call: TRBV7-2
cdr3_length: 12
cdr3_aa: CASSYGPRGYTF

v_call: TRBV19
cdr3_length: 16
cdr3_aa: CASSILHRRGTTEAFF

v_call: TRBV11-2
cdr3_length: 15
cdr3_aa: CASSLDFGSGYGYTF

v_call: TRBV5-1
cdr3_length: 17
cdr3_aa: CASRKNPGVMQYLEAFF

v_call: TRBV6-5
cdr3_length: 13
cdr3_aa: CASSYSEANEQFF

v_call: TRBV10-3
cdr3_length: 12
cdr3_aa: CATQGGIHEQFF

v_call: TRBV6-1
cdr3_length: 13
cdr3_aa: CASSVNRGAKLFF

v_call: TRBV11-2
cdr3_length: 12
cdr3_aa: CASSLEYYEQYF

v_call: TRBV27
cdr3_length: 11
cdr3_aa: CASSFRETQYF

v_call: TRBV7-9
cdr3_length: 13
cdr3_aa: CASSLIQSYEQYF

v_call: TRBV9
cdr3_length: 12
cdr3_aa: CASSVDGYEQYF

v_call: TRBV29-1
cdr3_length: 13
cdr3_aa: CSVSPTGLYEAFF

v_call: TRBV6-6
cdr3_length: 15
cdr3_aa: CASIRQGWTNEKLFF

v_call: TRBV5-1
cdr3_length: 16
cdr3_aa: CASSSASGRAGETQYF

v_call: TRBV5-1
cdr3_length: 15
cdr3_aa: CASSLTGGNTGELFF